This T cell receptor beta chain is from a study of T cell changes during pregnancy in multiple sclerosis. The data were produced by immunoSEQ multiplex PCR, yet TCRdb's version contains in-frame clones alone and is incomplete. Of under 80,000 clones listed, roughly 92% were seen once; the top ten hold about 2.5%. The J segment lost 7 bases and the V segment lost 5 bases, leaving 16 bases of the junction unmatched. The CDR3 has 17 amino acids. Germline CDR1 reads LNHDA; CDR2 reads SQIVND (reference sequence). Here the sequenced sample was peripheral blood, taken before pregnancy. The chain is built from TRBV19 and TRBJ2-1; 8 bases align to TRBD1. This TCR came from a female donor with multiple sclerosis, enrolled in a pregnancy study. In DNA, the CDR3 is TGTGCCAGTAGTCTCGCCCGGACAGGGAATAGAGGGAATGAGCAGTTCTTC. This sequence encodes CASSLARTGNRGNEQFF. The full variable domain, its missing parts supplied by reference TRBV19 and TRBJ2-1, is DGGITQSPKYLFRKEGQNVTLSCEQNLNHDAMYWYRQDPGQGLRLIYYSQIVNDFQKGDIAEGYSVSREKKESFPLTVTSAQKNPTAFYLCASSLARTGNRGNEQFFGPGTRLTVL.